This T cell receptor beta chain emerged from a study of PD-L1 blockade in urothelial cancer. For the study at large: As for prior chemotherapy regimens, patients had received 0 to 3.

The time point: peripheral blood 6 weeks after treatment start. Sequencing used immunoSEQ multiplex PCR; TCRdb keeps in-frame clones, though not all of them. Among some 120,000 clones, 85% to 95% were seen once, and the ten largest hold around 3.7%. Trimming at V came to 7 bases and at J to 6 bases, leaving 3 bases not matched to a gene. CDR1 and CDR2 (germline): MNHEY, SVGAGI. The CDR3 sequence is 13 residues long. The chain employs TRBV6-5 and TRBJ2-1; 10 positions match TRBD2. Sequencing used PBMCs, obtained around atezolizumab (anti-PD-L1) treatment. This clonotype was obtained from a man in his 60s with urothelial cancer. This chain's CDR3 is CASKSGRVNEQFF. The CDR3 nucleotides are TGTGCCAGCAAAAGCGGGAGGGTCAATGAGCAGTTCTTC.